The present T cell receptor (beta chain) was sequenced within a study of a mutant IDH1 vaccine in newly diagnosed glioma. Study context: Beforehand, treatment had been radiotherapy, temozolomide, or both; the majority received both.

Regarding this clone: The antigen is unknown.

Produced via immunoSEQ multiplex PCR; TCRdb's table is partial and in-frame only. The data hold 75,000 to 100,000 clones, with around 80% observed a single time. The V gene's germline CDR1 is SGHTA and CDR2 FQGTGA. There are 14 residues in the CDR3. V lost 2 bases to trimming and J lost 2 bases, with 9 bases between them. Study-level points and caveats: Among all patients, vaccine-induced immune responses occurred in roughly 93%. Pseudoprogression showed no apparent link to changes in top peripheral T cell clonotypes.

Stated time point: baseline, week 1 (first vaccination visit). The treatment is: pre-vaccination baseline after standard-of-care therapy. Patients carried new grade 3 or 4 IDH1-mutant astrocytomas lacking nuclear ATRX. The source is a man aged 35-49 years with glioma. Some clones in this sample may be carry-over from other donors' samples. The rearrangement links TRBV7-3 to TRBJ2-5; maybe TRBD2 (6 bases). Here the sequenced sample was PBMCs, taken from a glioma patient treated with radiotherapy, temozolomide or both. The CDR3 DNA reads as TGTGCCAGCAGCTTAGCGGGGCTACAAGAGACCCAGTACTTC. Translating gives CASSLAGLQETQYF.